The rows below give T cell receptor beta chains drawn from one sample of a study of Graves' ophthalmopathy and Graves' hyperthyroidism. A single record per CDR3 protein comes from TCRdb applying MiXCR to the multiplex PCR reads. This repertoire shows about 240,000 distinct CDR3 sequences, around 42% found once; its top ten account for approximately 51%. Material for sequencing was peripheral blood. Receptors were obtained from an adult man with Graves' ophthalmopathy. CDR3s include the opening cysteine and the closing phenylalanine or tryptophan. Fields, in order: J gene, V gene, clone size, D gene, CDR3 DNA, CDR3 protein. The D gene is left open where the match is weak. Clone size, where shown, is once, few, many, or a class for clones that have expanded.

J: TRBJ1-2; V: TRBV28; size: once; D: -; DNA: TGTGCCAGCAGTTCCCCGGGACTGCACTATGGCTACACCTTC; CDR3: CASSSPGLHYGYTF
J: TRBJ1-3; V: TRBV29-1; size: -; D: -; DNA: TGCAGCGTGGACTCTGGAAACACCATATATTTT; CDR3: CSVDSGNTIYF
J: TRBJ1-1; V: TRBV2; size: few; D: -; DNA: TGTGCCAGCAGGGTCCGGGACACCTCTGAAGCTTTCTTT; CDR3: CASRVRDTSEAFF
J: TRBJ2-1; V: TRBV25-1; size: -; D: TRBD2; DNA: TGTGCCAGCAGTCCCATAGCGGGAGACTACAATGAGCAGTTCTTC; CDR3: CASSPIAGDYNEQFF
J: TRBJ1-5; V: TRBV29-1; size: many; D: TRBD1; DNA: TGCAGCGTTCGACAGGGTGTTGATCAGCCCCAGCATTTT; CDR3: CSVRQGVDQPQHF
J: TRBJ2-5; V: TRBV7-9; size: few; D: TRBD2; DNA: TGTGCCAGCAGCCCAGCCCTAGCGGGGGACCTCGGAGGGGCCCAGTACTTC; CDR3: CASSPALAGDLGGAQYF
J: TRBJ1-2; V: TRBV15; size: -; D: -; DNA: TGTGCCACCAGCAGAGATATGGCCAGCGGGGGCTACACCTTC; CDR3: CATSRDMASGGYTF
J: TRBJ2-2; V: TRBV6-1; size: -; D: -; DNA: TGTGCCAGCAGGTCCGGGAGCTACACCGGGGAGCTGTTTTTT; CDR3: CASRSGSYTGELFF
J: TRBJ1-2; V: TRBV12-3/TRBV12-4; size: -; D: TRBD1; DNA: TGTGCCAGCAACGCTCACCGGGACAGGGGGTTTGTCGATAACTATGGCTACACCTTC; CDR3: CASNAHRDRGFVDNYGYTF
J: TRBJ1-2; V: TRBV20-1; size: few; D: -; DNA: TGCAGTGCCTGGAAAGATGGCTACACCTTC; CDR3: CSAWKDGYTF
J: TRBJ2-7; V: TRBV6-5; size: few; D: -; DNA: TGTGCCAGCAGCCGTGTCAAGAACGAGCAGTACTTC; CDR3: CASSRVKNEQYF
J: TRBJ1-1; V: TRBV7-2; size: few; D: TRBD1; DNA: TGTGCCAGCAGCTTAGTTATGAGGGGGCAAAGTGAAGCTTTCTTT; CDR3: CASSLVMRGQSEAFF
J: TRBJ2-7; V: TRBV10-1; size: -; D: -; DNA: TGCGCCAGCAGTGAACCCGGGACTCTTTCCGAGCAGTACTTC; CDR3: CASSEPGTLSEQYF
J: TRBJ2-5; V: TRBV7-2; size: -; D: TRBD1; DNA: TGTGCCAACAGCCCTCTTGGCAGGGGGCGCCAAGAGACCCAGTACTTC; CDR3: CANSPLGRGRQETQYF
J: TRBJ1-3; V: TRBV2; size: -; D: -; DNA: TGTGCCAGCAGCACAGGACTAGCGTCAGTGGAGACCATATATTTT; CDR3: CASSTGLASVETIYF
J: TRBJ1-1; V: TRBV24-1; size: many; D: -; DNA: TGTGCCACCAGTGATTGGACAAACACTGAAGCTTTCTTT; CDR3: CATSDWTNTEAFF
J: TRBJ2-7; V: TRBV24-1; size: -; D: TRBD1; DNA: TGTGCCAGCAGTCCCCGGACAGGGCTCGAGCAGTACTTC; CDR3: CASSPRTGLEQYF
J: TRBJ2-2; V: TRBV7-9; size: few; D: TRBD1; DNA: TGTGCCAGCAGTAGACGAGGGGGCGAGGACGGGGAGCTGTTTTTT; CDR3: CASSRRGGEDGELFF
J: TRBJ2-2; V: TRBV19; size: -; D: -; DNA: TGTGCCAGTAACGACCCTAGGGGCCCCGGGGAGCTGTTTTTT; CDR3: CASNDPRGPGELFF
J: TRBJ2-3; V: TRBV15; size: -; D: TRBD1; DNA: TGTGCCACCAGCAGAGGACAGGGTCGCACAGATACGCAGTATTTT; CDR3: CATSRGQGRTDTQYF
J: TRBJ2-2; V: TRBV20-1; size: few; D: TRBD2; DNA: TGCAGTGCAGTAGCGGGAGGGTCGGGCACCGGGGAGCTGTTTTTT; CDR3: CSAVAGGSGTGELFF
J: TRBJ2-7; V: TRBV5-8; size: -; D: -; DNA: TGTGCCAGCAGCCCCCGTTCAGGGCCGGACGAGCAGTACTTC; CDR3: CASSPRSGPDEQYF
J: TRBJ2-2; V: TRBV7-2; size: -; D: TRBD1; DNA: TGTGCCAGCAGCTGGGGACAGGGCCTGAACACCGGGGAGCTGTTTTTT; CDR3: CASSWGQGLNTGELFF
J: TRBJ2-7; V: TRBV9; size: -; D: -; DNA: TGTGCCAGCAGCCCCCCGGACAGACACGAGCAGTACTTC; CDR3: CASSPPDRHEQYF
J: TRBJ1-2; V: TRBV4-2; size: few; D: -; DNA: TGTGCCAGCAGCTTCTCTGACTATGGCTACACCTTC; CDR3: CASSFSDYGYTF
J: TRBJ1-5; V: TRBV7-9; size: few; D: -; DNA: TGTGCCAGCAGCTTGGGGACGGACGGGCCCCAGCATTTT; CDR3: CASSLGTDGPQHF
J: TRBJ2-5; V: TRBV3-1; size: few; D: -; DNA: TGTGCCAGCAGCCAAAGGGAGACCCAGTACTTC; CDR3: CASSQRETQYF
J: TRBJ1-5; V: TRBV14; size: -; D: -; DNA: TGTGCCAGCAGCCAAAACGGGTGGACGCCCCAGCATTTT; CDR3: CASSQNGWTPQHF
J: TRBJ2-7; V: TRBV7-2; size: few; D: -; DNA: TGTGCCAGCAGCAGCGCAGAGGCAACCTACGAGCAGTACTTC; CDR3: CASSSAEATYEQYF
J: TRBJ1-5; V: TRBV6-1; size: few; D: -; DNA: TGTGCCAGCAACCCCGGGCAGGGCGGCGTTCAGCCCCAGCATTTT; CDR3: CASNPGQGGVQPQHF
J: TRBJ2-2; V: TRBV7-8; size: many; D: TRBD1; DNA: TGTGCCAGCAGCTCAGGGACAGGCACCGGGGAGCTGTTTTTT; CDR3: CASSSGTGTGELFF